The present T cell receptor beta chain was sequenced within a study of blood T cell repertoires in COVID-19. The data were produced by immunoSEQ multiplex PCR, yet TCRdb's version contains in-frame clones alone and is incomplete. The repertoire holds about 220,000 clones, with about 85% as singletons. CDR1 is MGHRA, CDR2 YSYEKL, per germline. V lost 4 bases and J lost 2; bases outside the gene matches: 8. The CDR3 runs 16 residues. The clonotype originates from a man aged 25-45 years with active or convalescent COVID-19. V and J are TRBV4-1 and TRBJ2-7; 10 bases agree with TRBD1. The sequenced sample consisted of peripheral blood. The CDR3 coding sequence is TGCGCCAGCAGCCCACTGGGACAGGGGTTAACCTACGAGCAGTACTTC. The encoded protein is CASSPLGQGLTYEQYF.